These T cell receptor beta chains were read from a single sample in a study of cytomegalovirus exposure and HLA in healthy donors. Sequencing used immunoSEQ multiplex PCR; TCRdb keeps in-frame clones, though not all of them. This sample carries 300,000 or so clones, almost 85% of them seen once, and the ten largest clones take approximately 2%. The source material was PBMCs. Receptors were obtained from a woman aged 40 to 50 in good health and CMV-seropositive. Each CDR3 is given with its conserved first and last residue. D genes are given only for firm matches. Clone sizes are given selectively: once, few, many, or a class where the clone is expanded.

>TRBV30|TRBJ2-7|NA|TRBD2
TGTGCCTGGACTCCCCCCGGCCTAGCGGGAGGTCCCTACGAGCAGTACTTC
CAWTPPGLAGGPYEQYF
>TRBV11-3|TRBJ2-2|NA|TRBD1
TGTGCCAGCAGCTTAGGTGGACAGGACACCGGGGAGCTGTTTTTT
CASSLGGQDTGELFF
>TRBV7-2|TRBJ2-5|few|NA
TGTGCCAGCAGCTTAGTGGGGGGCGGGAGAGGGGAGACCCAGTACTTC
CASSLVGGGRGETQYF
>TRBV5-1|TRBJ1-2|NA|NA
TGCGCCAGCAGCTTGGAGGCTGGCGGGGTCTATGGCTACACCTTC
CASSLEAGGVYGYTF
>TRBV19|TRBJ2-7|NA|TRBD1
TGTGCCAGTAGCCTTTACAGGGGGCACGACGAGCAGTACTTC
CASSLYRGHDEQYF
>TRBV7-3|TRBJ2-1|few|NA
TGTGCCAGCAGCGCCAAGGGGGGGTTCAATGAGCAGTTCTTC
CASSAKGGFNEQFF
>TRBV28|TRBJ2-7|NA|NA
TGTGCCAGCAGTTTAAGCGACAGGTCCTACGAGCAGTACTTC
CASSLSDRSYEQYF
>TRBV18|TRBJ2-7|NA|TRBD2
TGTGCCAGCTCAACGGGGACTAGGGCTACGGGGCAGTACTTC
CASSTGTRATGQYF
>TRBV2|TRBJ1-1|NA|TRBD1
TGTGCCAGCAGGGACAGGGGCGTTGAAGCTTTCTTT
CASRDRGVEAFF
>TRBV14|TRBJ2-7|NA|TRBD1
TGTGCCAGCAGCAGACAGGGGGGGGCCTACGAGCAGTACTTC
CASSRQGGAYEQYF
>TRBV4-2|TRBJ1-2|NA|TRBD1
TGTGCCAGCAGCCAAGACGACAGGGGGCGCGAAGACTATGGCTACACCTTC
CASSQDDRGREDYGYTF
>TRBV11-1|TRBJ2-5|NA|NA
TGTGCCAGCAGCTCCTGGGACACCAAGTACCAAGAGACCCAGTACTTC
CASSSWDTKYQETQYF
>TRBV19|TRBJ2-7|NA|NA
TGTGCCAGTAGTAGGGGGCCCGAGCAGTACTTC
CASSRGPEQYF
>TRBV7-8|TRBJ2-2|NA|TRBD2
TGTGCCAGCAGCTTAGCGCGTCTAGCGGGAGGCGCGAACACCGGGGAGCTGTTTTTT
CASSLARLAGGANTGELFF
>TRBV11-2|TRBJ2-7|NA|NA
TGTGCCAGCAGCCCATTTTCGGGGGAGCAGTACTTC
CASSPFSGEQYF
>TRBV18|TRBJ2-7|few|TRBD1
TGTGCCAGCTCAAGCAAGGGACAGGGAGGCTCCTACGAGCAGTACTTC
CASSSKGQGGSYEQYF
>TRBV7-7|TRBJ2-1|NA|NA
TGTGCTAGCAGCTTAGCGGAGGGGAATGAGCAGTTCTTC
CASSLAEGNEQFF
>TRBV11-1|TRBJ2-1|NA|TRBD2
TGTGCCAGCAGCGTAGAAGCGGGGCCCTACAATGAGCAGTTCTTC
CASSVEAGPYNEQFF
>TRBV28|TRBJ2-7|NA|TRBD2
TGTGCCAGCAGCGGCAGGACTAGCGGACCCTACGAGCAGTACTTC
CASSGRTSGPYEQYF
>TRBV9|TRBJ2-1|NA|TRBD2
TGTGCCAGCAGCGTAGAGCTAGCGGGATCCAATGAGCAGTTCTTC
CASSVELAGSNEQFF
>TRBV9|TRBJ1-2|NA|NA
TGTGCCAGCAGCGTAGTGGACAGCCTGGGGGGCTACACCTTC
CASSVVDSLGGYTF
>TRBV5-1|TRBJ2-3|NA|TRBD2
TGCGCCAGCAGCTTGTATCTAGCGGCTAGCACAGATACGCAGTATTTT
CASSLYLAASTDTQYF
>TRBV28|TRBJ1-3|NA|NA
TGTGCCAGCAGTCGGGGGGGGACATCCTCTGGAAACACCATATATTTT
CASSRGGTSSGNTIYF
>TRBV2|TRBJ2-3|NA|NA
TGTGCCAGCGGACCCCAGGGAACTTGGGGAGATACGCAGTATTTT
CASGPQGTWGDTQYF
>TRBV19|TRBJ2-3|NA|TRBD2
TGTGCCAGTACCGGTGGGGCTAGCGGGAGGAGAGATACGCAGTATTTT
CASTGGASGRRDTQYF
>TRBV7-8|TRBJ2-7|NA|NA
TGTGCCAGCAGCTTCCGGGACTCGGCCTACGAGCAGTACTTC
CASSFRDSAYEQYF